The 17 T cell receptor beta chains below all came from one sample that was sequenced in a study of technical replicates of blood from a few donors. TCRdb's copy holds only in-frame clones and misses some; the assay was immunoSEQ multiplex PCR. The sample shows around 16,000 clones, over 65% of them seen only once. Sequencing was performed on PBMCs. The source of these receptors is a human donor in good health. Some clones in this sample may be carry-over from other donors' samples.

J is TRBJ1-2 and V is TRBV9; the match to TRBD1 covers 8 bases. The CDR3 consists of 15 residues. Germline V gives CDR1 SGDLS, CDR2 YYNGEE. V lost 0 bases to trimming and J lost 9 bases; unmatched junction nucleotides: 10. CDR3 sequence (DNA): TGTGCCAGCAGCGTAGGTGGACAGGGATCGGGTCGCTACACCTTC. Its protein product is CASSVGGQGSGRYTF.

The gene calls are TRBV4-3 and TRBJ1-1; D may be TRBD1 (5 bases). Trimming left V 4 bases short and J 1 base short, with 10 bases between. The length of the CDR3 is 14 residues. Germline lookup yields CDR1 LGHNA and CDR2 YSLEER. The CDR3 bases are TGCGCCAGCAGCCCACAGGTTCCGAACACTGAAGCTTTCTTT. Encoded protein: CASSPQVPNTEAFF.

The chain is built from TRBV30 and TRBJ1-2; 7 bases fit TRBD1. Looked up from germline, CDR1 is GTSNPN and CDR2 is SVGIG (reference sequence). This CDR3 is built from 16 residues. V lost 2 bases to trimming and J lost 2 bases; unmatched junction nucleotides: 11. The DNA for the CDR3 is TGTGCCTGGAGTCAAAGATATCCGGACAGGAACTATGGCTACACCTTC. The encoded protein is CAWSQRYPDRNYGYTF.

The chain couples TRBV27 to TRBJ2-3, with D tentatively TRBD2 (5 bases). This CDR3 is built from 13 residues. Trimming removed 6 bases at V and 1 base at J, with 8 bases between. Germline lookup yields CDR1 MNHEY and CDR2 SMNVEV (reference sequence). DNA of the CDR3: TGTGCCAGCAGAACTAGTGGCACAGATACGCAGTATTTT. Translation gives CASRTSGTDTQYF.

The count of this clone is one. V is TRBV5-1 and J is TRBJ2-7, with 7 bases aligning to TRBD2. This CDR3 has 18 amino acids. V lost 0 bases, J lost 1 base, and 13 bases stayed unmatched. CDR1 is SGHRS, CDR2 YFSETQ, per germline. DNA of the CDR3: TGCGCCAGCAGCTTGGCCACTGGGGGGGGACTTCCATCCTACGAGCAGTACTTC. Translating gives CASSLATGGGLPSYEQYF.

The V gene is TRBV10-3, the J gene TRBJ1-2; 9 nucleotides align to TRBD1. This CDR3 spans 14 amino acids. Looked up from germline, CDR1 is ENHRY and CDR2 is SYGVKD. The ends lost 6 bases at V and 6 bases at J; junction bases unmatched: 8. In DNA form, the CDR3 reads TGTGCCATCAGCCTGGGGACAGGGAAGGATGGCTACACCTTC. Encoded protein: CAISLGTGKDGYTF.

The rearrangement joins TRBV27 to TRBJ2-7, with a weak D call TRBD1 (5 bases). Germline V CDR1 and CDR2: MNHEY, SMNVEV (reference sequence). V lost 2 bases to trimming and J lost 1 base, with 6 bases between them. The CDR3 has 13 residues. CDR3 nucleotide sequence: TGTGCCAGCAGTTTAGGACATTCCTACGAGCAGTACTTC. This gives the protein CASSLGHSYEQYF.

This clone was seen once. CDR3 nucleotide sequence: TGTGCCAGCAGCTTCGGACAGGGGGCGAGTCACGGGGAGCTGTTTTTT. Residues: CASSFGQGASHGELFF. The chain has TRBV7-8 and TRBJ2-2, with TRBD1 identical over 11 bases. The V segment lost 3 bases and the J segment 7 bases; nucleotides outside the gene matches: 7. Per the germline V gene, CDR1 is SGHVS and CDR2 is FQNEAQ. There are 16 residues in the CDR3.

This clone was seen a single time. The genes are TRBV28 and TRBJ2-3; D might be TRBD1 (6 bases). CDR1 and CDR2 from the germline V gene are MDHEN and SYDVKM. Deletions cut 7 bases from V and 6 bases from J, with 20 bases between. This CDR3 is built from 15 residues. The CDR3 DNA reads as TGTGCCAGCATGCCTAGGGGGATGGGGTTCGATACGCAGTATTTT. Translating gives CASMPRGMGFDTQYF.

The chain uses TRBV28 and TRBJ2-1; TRBD2 aligns across 7 bases. The ends lost 2 bases at V and 5 bases at J; junction bases unmatched: 6. Germline values: CDR1 MDHEN, CDR2 SYDVKM. The CDR3 has 15 amino acids. The CDR3 loop reads CASSLPGGGNNEQFF. CDR3 DNA sequence: TGTGCCAGCAGTTTACCGGGCGGGGGTAACAATGAGCAGTTCTTC.

The CDR3 bases are TGTGCCAGCACCCTAAGACAGGGGGCCTACGAGCAGTACTTC. It codes for CASTLRQGAYEQYF. The chain couples TRBV6-6 to TRBJ2-7; 9 bases align to TRBD1. Looked up from germline, CDR1 is MNHNY and CDR2 is SVGAGI (reference sequence). The V gene end was trimmed by 7 bases and the J gene end by 2 bases; junction bases not matched to a gene: 6. The CDR3 consists of 14 residues.

The chain links TRBV30 to TRBJ2-7; unclear D gene. Trimming shortened V by 5 bases and J by 2 bases, and 10 bases separated the two germline ends. The CDR3 has 12 amino acids. Germline loops: CDR1 GTSNPN, CDR2 SVGIG (reference sequence). In DNA form, the CDR3 reads TGTGCCTGGGGAGCCGCACCCTACGAGCAGTACTTC. It yields the protein CAWGAAPYEQYF.

The rearrangement links TRBV15 to TRBJ2-3; D is possibly TRBD2 (6 bases). Trimming shortened V by 2 bases and J by 0 bases, and 15 bases separated the two germline ends. The CDR3 is 17 amino acids. The V gene's germline CDR1 is LNHNV and CDR2 YYDKDF (reference sequence). CDR3 protein: CATSRWPPGLSTDTQYF. CDR3 nucleotides: TGTGCCACCAGCAGATGGCCCCCGGGACTCAGCACAGATACGCAGTATTTT.

CDR3 region: CASSLADNYEQYF. Written as DNA, the CDR3 is TGTGCCAGCAGTTTAGCGGACAACTACGAGCAGTACTTC. The chain uses TRBV28 and TRBJ2-5, with D possibly being TRBD1 (5 bases). The J call is doubtful: the DNA matches TRBJ2-7 better. This CDR3 spans 13 amino acids. Per the germline V gene, CDR1 is MDHEN and CDR2 is SYDVKM.

The J gene is TRBJ2-2, the V gene TRBV29-1, with TRBD1 matching 9 bases. Trimming cost V 3 bases and J 1 base; bases outside gene matches: 0. Germline CDR1 is SQVTM and CDR2 is ANQGSEA. The length of the CDR3 is 14 residues. CDR3 region: CSVEGQGNTGELFF. The CDR3 bases are TGCAGCGTTGAGGGACAGGGGAACACCGGGGAGCTGTTTTTT.

The gene calls are TRBV6-5 and TRBJ2-5, with 7 bases matching TRBD2. Germline CDR1 reads MNHEY; CDR2 reads SVGAGI. CDR3 size: 15 residues. The V gene end was trimmed by 0 bases and the J gene end by 4 bases; junction bases not matched to a gene: 5. DNA of the CDR3: TGTGCCAGCAGTTACTCGGGAGGGCCGGGAGAGACCCAGTACTTC. Its translation: CASSYSGGPGETQYF.

The V gene is TRBV15, the J gene TRBJ2-3, with TRBD2 as a possible D gene (5 bases). V shed 8 bases and J shed 4 bases, with 19 bases lying between them. The CDR3 runs 15 residues. CDR1 is LNHNV, CDR2 YYDKDF, per germline (reference sequence). CDR3 amino acids: CATGPGAVGADTQYF. The DNA of the CDR3 is TGTGCCACCGGTCCGGGCGCAGTCGGGGCAGATACGCAGTATTTT.